This TCR beta chain was obtained from a study of T cell responses to AZD1222 COVID-19 vaccine. Points from the study as a whole: Clonal diversity may have been underestimated, and the donors were mostly white British, with more females than males.

Recipients boosted at about 4 weeks or about 12 weeks are pooled. Libraries were prepared by immunoSEQ multiplex PCR; TCRdb keeps only in-frame clonotypes and omits some of them. The sample records about 180,000 clones, 88% being singletons. The CDR3 covers 14 residues. Germline CDR1 SGDLS, CDR2 YYNGEE. V was shortened by 4 bases and J by 5 bases, with 16 bases between the two germline ends. This clone was recorded only once. The antigen remains undetermined. This clonotype originated in an adult who received the AZD1222 COVID-19 vaccine. V and J are TRBV9 and TRBJ2-7; D possibly corresponds to TRBD1 (6 bases). This sample comprised peripheral blood, obtained 28 days after the second AZD1222 dose. This CDR3 is CASSLQGVFHEQYF. The CDR3 DNA reads as TGTGCCAGCAGCTTACAGGGAGTCTTCCACGAGCAGTACTTC.